A selection of T cell receptor beta chains follows, all from one sample in a study of a mutant IDH1 vaccine in newly diagnosed glioma. Using immunoSEQ multiplex PCR, the repertoire was profiled, and TCRdb retains in-frame clones only, with some absent. The sample includes over 75,000 clones, around 90% of them seen just once. Material: PBMCs, obtained from a glioma patient treated with radiotherapy, temozolomide or both. These receptors came from a woman aged 50 to 65 with glioma. Each CDR3 is given with its conserved first and last residue. The D gene is left open where the match is weak. Clone sizes are given selectively: once, few, many, or a class where the clone is expanded.

abundance,j_gene,d_gene,v_gene,CDR3aa,CDR3nt
.,TRBJ1-2,.,TRBV6-5,CASSYYQGGYGYTF,TGTGCCAGCAGTTACTATCAGGGCGGTTATGGCTACACCTTC
.,TRBJ2-5,TRBD2,TRBV27,CASSPRGGVETQYF,TGTGCCAGCAGTCCCCGGGGAGGGGTAGAGACCCAGTACTTC
.,TRBJ2-1,TRBD2,TRBV6-6,CASSYSPSGSNEQFF,TGTGCCAGCAGTTACTCACCTAGCGGGAGCAATGAGCAGTTCTTC
.,TRBJ2-1,TRBD2,TRBV14,CASSRTSGGPNEQFF,TGTGCCAGCAGCCGCACTAGCGGGGGGCCCAATGAGCAGTTCTTC
.,TRBJ2-7,.,TRBV7-2,CASSSQASYEQYF,TGTGCCAGCAGCTCTCAGGCTTCCTACGAGCAGTACTTC
once,TRBJ1-6,.,TRBV7-9,CASSLDDKRVHF,TGTGCCAGCAGCTTAGATGACAAGAGGGTCCACTTT
few,TRBJ2-3,.,TRBV9,CASSPRTDGDTQYF,TGTGCCAGCAGCCCACGGACTGACGGTGATACGCAGTATTTT
.,TRBJ2-7,.,TRBV6-6,CASRDLNSYEQYF,TGTGCCAGCCGGGACTTAAACTCCTACGAGCAGTACTTC
.,TRBJ1-1,TRBD1,TRBV18,CASSLRTGREAEAFF,TGTGCCAGCTCACTACGGACAGGGAGGGAGGCTGAAGCTTTCTTT
.,TRBJ2-1,.,TRBV21-1,CASSGTGNYNEQFF,TGTGCCAGCAGTGGGACAGGGAACTACAATGAGCAGTTCTTC
.,TRBJ2-5,.,TRBV11-1,CASSSQESQETQYF,TGTGCCAGCAGCTCACAGGAGTCCCAAGAGACCCAGTACTTC
.,TRBJ2-1,TRBD2,TRBV6-1,CASSQTSGRYSEQFF,TGTGCCAGCAGTCAAACTAGCGGGAGATACAGTGAGCAGTTCTTC
.,TRBJ1-6,TRBD1,TRBV7-3,CASSGQGRGTNSPLHF,TGTGCCAGCAGCGGACAGGGGAGAGGGACTAATTCACCCCTCCACTTT
.,TRBJ1-1,TRBD1,TRBV2,CASRDSGTEAFF,TGTGCCAGCCGGGACAGCGGAACTGAAGCTTTCTTT
once,TRBJ2-7,TRBD1,TRBV18,CASSPWGQAGDEQYF,TGTGCCAGCTCACCATGGGGACAGGCTGGGGACGAGCAGTACTTC